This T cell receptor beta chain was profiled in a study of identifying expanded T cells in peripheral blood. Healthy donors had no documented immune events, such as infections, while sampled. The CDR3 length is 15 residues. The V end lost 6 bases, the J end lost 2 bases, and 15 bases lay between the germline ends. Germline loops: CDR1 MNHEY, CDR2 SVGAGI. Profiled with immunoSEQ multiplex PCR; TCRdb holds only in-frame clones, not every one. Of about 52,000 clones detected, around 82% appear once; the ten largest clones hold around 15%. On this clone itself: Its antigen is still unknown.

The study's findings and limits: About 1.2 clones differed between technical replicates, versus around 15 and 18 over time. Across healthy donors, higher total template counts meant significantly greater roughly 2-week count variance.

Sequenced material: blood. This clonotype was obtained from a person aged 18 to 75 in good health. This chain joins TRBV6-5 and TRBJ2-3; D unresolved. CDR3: CASREDTRYTDTQYF. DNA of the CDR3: TGTGCCAGCAGAGAGGATACCAGGTACACAGATACGCAGTATTTT.